Sequencing of this TCR beta chain was carried out in a study of T cell repertoires in cytomegalovirus infection. Study-wide background: As its CMV epitopes, the study selected recently identified HLA-C-restricted and well-studied HLA-B-restricted targets. Both CMV infection and a matching HLA type were indicated by public TCR beta signatures.

Regarding this clonotype: As yet, its antigen is unknown.

TCRdb independently ran MiXCR on the reads; one entry per CDR3 protein. The sample contains around 900,000 distinct CDR3 sequences, approximately 30% of which appear only once. Findings and caveats of the study: CMV-specific TCR beta clonotypes restricted by HLA-C were the ones dominating the ex vivo response.

Trimming took 3 bases from V and 6 from J; bases not matched to a gene: 7. Germline V lookup: CDR1 LNHDA, CDR2 SQIVND (reference sequence). The CDR3 is made up of 15 amino acids. The chain employs TRBV19 and TRBJ1-5; 8 bases agree with TRBD1. The sample was cultured CD8+ T cells from PBMCs, taken from culture after CMV antigen stimulation. The sequence was obtained from a human donor in good health (CMV status not recorded). Some clones in this sample may be carry-over from other donors' samples. CDR3 coding DNA: TGTGCCAGTAGTATGACCGGGACAGGTCCTCAGCCCCAGCATTTT. Its protein is CASSMTGTGPQPQHF.